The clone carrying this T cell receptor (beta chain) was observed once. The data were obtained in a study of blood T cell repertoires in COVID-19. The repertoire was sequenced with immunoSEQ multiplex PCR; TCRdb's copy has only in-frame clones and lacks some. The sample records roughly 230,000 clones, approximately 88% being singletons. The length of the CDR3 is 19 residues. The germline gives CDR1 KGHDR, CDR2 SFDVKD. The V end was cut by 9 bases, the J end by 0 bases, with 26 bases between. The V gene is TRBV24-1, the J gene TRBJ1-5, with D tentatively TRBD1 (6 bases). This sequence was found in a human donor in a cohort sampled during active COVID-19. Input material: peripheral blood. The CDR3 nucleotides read TGTGCCACCCTCACCGAGGGACACACGACTCTTTATAGCAATCAGCCCCAGCATTTT. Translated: CATLTEGHTTLYSNQPQHF.